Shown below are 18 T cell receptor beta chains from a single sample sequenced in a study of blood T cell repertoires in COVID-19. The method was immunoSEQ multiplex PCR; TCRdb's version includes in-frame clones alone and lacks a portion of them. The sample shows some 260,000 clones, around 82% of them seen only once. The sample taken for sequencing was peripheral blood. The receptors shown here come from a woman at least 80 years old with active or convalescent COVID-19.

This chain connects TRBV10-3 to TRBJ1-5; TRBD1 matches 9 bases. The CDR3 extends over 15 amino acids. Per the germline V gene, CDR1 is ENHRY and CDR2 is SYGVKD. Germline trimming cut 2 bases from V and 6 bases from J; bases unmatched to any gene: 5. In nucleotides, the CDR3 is TGTGCCATCAGTGAGGGAGGGACAGGGAGTCAGCCCCAGCATTTT. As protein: CAISEGGTGSQPQHF.

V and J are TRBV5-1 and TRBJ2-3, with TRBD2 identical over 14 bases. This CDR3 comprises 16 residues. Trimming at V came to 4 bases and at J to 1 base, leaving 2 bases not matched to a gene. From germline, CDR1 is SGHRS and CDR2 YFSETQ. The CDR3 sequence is CASSVGLAGGTDTQYF. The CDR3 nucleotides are TGCGCCAGCAGCGTGGGACTAGCGGGGGGCACAGATACGCAGTATTTT.

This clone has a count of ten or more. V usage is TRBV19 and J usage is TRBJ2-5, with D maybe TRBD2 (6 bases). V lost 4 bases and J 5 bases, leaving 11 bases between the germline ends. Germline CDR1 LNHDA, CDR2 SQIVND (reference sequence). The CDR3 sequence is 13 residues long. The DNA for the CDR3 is TGTGCCAGTAGTACGGGACTCGGCGAGACCCAGTACTTC. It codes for CASSTGLGETQYF.

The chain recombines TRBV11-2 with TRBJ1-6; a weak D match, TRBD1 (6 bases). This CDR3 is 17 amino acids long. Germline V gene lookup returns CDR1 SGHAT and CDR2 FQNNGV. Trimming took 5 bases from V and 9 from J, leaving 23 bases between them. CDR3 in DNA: TGTGCCAGCAGCCCCCCTTATGGGCAGGGGAATAGTTCACCCCTCCACTTT. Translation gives CASSPPYGQGNSSPLHF.

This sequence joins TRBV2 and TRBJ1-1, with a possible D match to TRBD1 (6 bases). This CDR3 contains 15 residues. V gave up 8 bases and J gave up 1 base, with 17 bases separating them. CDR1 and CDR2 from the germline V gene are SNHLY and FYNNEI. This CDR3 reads CASSLWGQKNTEAFF. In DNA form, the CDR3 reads TGTGCCAGCTCCCTTTGGGGGCAGAAGAACACTGAAGCTTTCTTT.

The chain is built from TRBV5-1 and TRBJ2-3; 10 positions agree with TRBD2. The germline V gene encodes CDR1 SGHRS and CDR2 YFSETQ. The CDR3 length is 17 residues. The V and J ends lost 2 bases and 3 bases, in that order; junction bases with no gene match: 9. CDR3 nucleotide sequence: TGCGCCAGCAGCTTAGTATCTAGCGGGAGTAGGACAGATACGCAGTATTTT. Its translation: CASSLVSSGSRTDTQYF.

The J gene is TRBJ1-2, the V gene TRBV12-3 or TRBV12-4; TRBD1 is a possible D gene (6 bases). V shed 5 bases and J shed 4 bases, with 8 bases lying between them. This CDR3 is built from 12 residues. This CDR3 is CASSKQGYGYTF. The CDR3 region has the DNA TGTGCCAGCAGTAAACAGGGCTATGGCTACACCTTC.

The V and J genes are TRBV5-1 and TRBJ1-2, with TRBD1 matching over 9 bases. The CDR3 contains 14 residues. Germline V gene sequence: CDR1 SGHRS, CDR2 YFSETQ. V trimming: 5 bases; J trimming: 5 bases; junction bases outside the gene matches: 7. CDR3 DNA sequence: TGCGCCAGCAGGTACTCCGGGACAGGGTATGGCTACACCTTC. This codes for CASRYSGTGYGYTF.

The CDR3 bases are TGTGCCAGCAGCTTTGAGATAACTAGCGGGAGGACGAGCTCCTACAATGAGCAGTTCTTC. Encoded protein: CASSFEITSGRTSSYNEQFF. The gene calls are TRBV7-8 and TRBJ2-1; 12 nucleotides line up with TRBD2. The germline V gene encodes CDR1 SGHVS and CDR2 FQNEAQ. Trimming took 3 bases from V and 0 from J; bases not matched to a gene: 12. The CDR3 loop spans 20 amino acids.

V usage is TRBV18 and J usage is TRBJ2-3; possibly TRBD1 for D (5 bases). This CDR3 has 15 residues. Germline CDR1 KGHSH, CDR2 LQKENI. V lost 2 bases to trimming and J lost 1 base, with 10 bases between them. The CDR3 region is CASSPSRVGTDTQYF. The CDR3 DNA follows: TGTGCCAGCTCACCATCCAGGGTGGGCACAGATACGCAGTATTTT.

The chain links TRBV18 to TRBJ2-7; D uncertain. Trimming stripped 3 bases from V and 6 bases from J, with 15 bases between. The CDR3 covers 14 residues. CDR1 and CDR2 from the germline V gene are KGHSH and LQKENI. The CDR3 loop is CASSPEKGNPEQYF. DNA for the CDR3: TGTGCCAGCTCACCGGAGAAAGGTAACCCCGAGCAGTACTTC.

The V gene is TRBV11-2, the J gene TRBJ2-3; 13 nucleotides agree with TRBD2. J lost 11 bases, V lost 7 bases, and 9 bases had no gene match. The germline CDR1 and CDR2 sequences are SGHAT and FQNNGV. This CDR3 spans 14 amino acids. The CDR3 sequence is CASTHETSGGWQYF. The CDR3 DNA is TGTGCCAGCACCCACGAGACTAGCGGGGGGTGGCAGTATTTT.

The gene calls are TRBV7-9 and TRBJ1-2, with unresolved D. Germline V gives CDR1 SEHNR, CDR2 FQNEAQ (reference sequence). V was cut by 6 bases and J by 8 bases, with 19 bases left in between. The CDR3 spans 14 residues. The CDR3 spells CASSGFEGRKGYTF. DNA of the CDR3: TGTGCCAGCAGTGGTTTTGAGGGAAGGAAAGGCTACACCTTC. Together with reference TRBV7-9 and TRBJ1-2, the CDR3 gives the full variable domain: DTGVSQNPRHKITKRGQNVTFRCDPISEHNRLYWYRQTLGQGPEFLTYFQNEAQLEKSRLLSDRFSAERPKGSFSTLEIQRTEQGDSAMYLCASSGFEGRKGYTFGSGTRLTVV.

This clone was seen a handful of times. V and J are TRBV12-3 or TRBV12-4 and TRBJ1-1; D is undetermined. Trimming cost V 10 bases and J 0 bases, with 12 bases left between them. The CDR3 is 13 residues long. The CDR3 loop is CATLIGVNTEAFF. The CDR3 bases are TGTGCCACCCTTATCGGGGTGAACACTGAAGCTTTCTTT.

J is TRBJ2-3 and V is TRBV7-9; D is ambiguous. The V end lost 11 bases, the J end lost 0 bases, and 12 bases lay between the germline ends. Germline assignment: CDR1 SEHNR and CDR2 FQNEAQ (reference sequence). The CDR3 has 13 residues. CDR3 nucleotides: TGTGCCGGGCATTCTCGGAGCACAGATACGCAGTATTTT. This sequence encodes CAGHSRSTDTQYF.

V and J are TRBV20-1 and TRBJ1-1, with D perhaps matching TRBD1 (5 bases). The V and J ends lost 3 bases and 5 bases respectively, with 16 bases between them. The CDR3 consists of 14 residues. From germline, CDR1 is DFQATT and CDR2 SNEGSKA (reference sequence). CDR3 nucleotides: TGCAGTGCTAGTTCGCGGGGCCCGAGGACTGAAGCTTTCTTT. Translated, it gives CSASSRGPRTEAFF.

CDR3 DNA: TGTGCCAGCAGTCCCTTTCTCTCGGGGGCCAACGTCCTGACTTTC. Protein: CASSPFLSGANVLTF. The rearrangement joins TRBV28 to TRBJ2-6; D not certain. In germline, CDR1 is MDHEN, CDR2 SYDVKM. V lost 5 bases, J lost 4 bases, and 12 bases lay in between. This CDR3 is 15 amino acids long.

For the CDR3, the DNA is TGTGCCAGTAGTATAGGGGAGGTCTATGGCTACACCTTC. This translates into CASSIGEVYGYTF. The gene calls are TRBV19 and TRBJ1-2; no firm D call. CDR1 is LNHDA, CDR2 SQIVND, per germline (reference sequence). This CDR3 contains 13 residues. The V end lost 1 base, the J end lost 4 bases, and 7 bases lay between the germline ends. The variable domain in full, with the rest retrieved from reference TRBV19 and TRBJ1-2, is DGGITQSPKYLFRKEGQNVTLSCEQNLNHDAMYWYRQDPGQGLRLIYYSQIVNDFQKGDIAEGYSVSREKKESFPLTVTSAQKNPTAFYLCASSIGEVYGYTFGSGTRLTVV.